This entry lists 20 T cell receptor beta chains sequenced from one sample in a study of T cells in localized non-small cell lung cancer. Clones were sequenced by immunoSEQ multiplex PCR, and TCRdb holds only the in-frame ones, with some missing. The sample lists 2,500 to 3,000 clones, around 24% seen once, with around 13% in the top ten. This material consisted of lung tumor tissue, taken before any cancer treatment. The source of these receptors is a male donor at least 60 years old with stage II lung adenocarcinoma.

This clone has just a few counts. The chain employs TRBV11-3 and TRBJ1-1; D might be TRBD1 (5 bases). The V end was cut by 0 bases, the J end by 5 bases, with 10 bases between. Germline CDR1 SGHNT, CDR2 YENEEA. This CDR3 region has 14 residues. This chain's CDR3 is CASSLDLGTTEAFF. The CDR3 DNA follows: TGTGCCAGCAGCTTAGACCTAGGGACTACTGAAGCTTTCTTT.

This clone was observed a handful of times. The CDR3 nucleotides are TGTGCCACTTCGACTACCAACAATGAGCAGTTCTTC. It translates to CATSTTNNEQFF. The chain has TRBV9 and TRBJ2-1, with a tentative D call TRBD2 (5 bases). CDR3 length equals 12 residues. CDR1 and CDR2 (germline): SGDLS, YYNGEE. The germline V and J ends were trimmed by 9 bases and 5 bases, with 12 bases remaining between them.

The chain links TRBV6-8 to TRBJ2-7, with 10 bases matching TRBD2. CDR1 MNHGY and CDR2 SAAAGT come from the germline V gene. This CDR3 contains 16 residues. After removal of 7 bases from V and 3 bases from J, the junction contained 12 bases not matched to a gene. As DNA, the CDR3 is TGTGCCAGCATTCCGGCTAGCGGGGGAGAAGGCTACGAGCAGTACTTC. Residues: CASIPASGGEGYEQYF.

By frequency in the sample, this clone is large (0.1 to 1%). The chain uses TRBV19 and TRBJ2-1; possibly TRBD2 for D (5 bases). CDR1 and CDR2 (germline): LNHDA, SQIVND (reference sequence). The V end was cut by 2 bases, the J end by 1 base, with 9 bases between. The CDR3 contains 15 residues. The CDR3 protein is CASSITRGSYNEQFF. The CDR3 bases are TGTGCCAGTAGTATAACGAGAGGGTCCTACAATGAGCAGTTCTTC.

The V gene is TRBV28, the J gene TRBJ1-2; TRBD1 is a possible D gene (6 bases). The CDR3 has 15 amino acids. CDR1 is MDHEN and CDR2 is SYDVKM in the germline V gene. The V gene lost 6 bases and the J gene lost 4 bases, with 18 bases spanning the gap. The CDR3 protein is CASSLQGRHLYGYTF. CDR3 nucleotide sequence: TGTGCCAGCAGCCTACAGGGAAGGCACCTCTATGGCTACACCTTC.

This clone counts as large. This sequence joins TRBV7-2 and TRBJ1-5, with D unresolved. Germline values: CDR1 SGHTA, CDR2 FQGNSA. V gave up 1 base and J gave up 6 bases, with 7 bases separating them. The CDR3 consists of 13 residues. DNA for the CDR3: TGTGCCAGCAGCTTAGTCGGAGGTCAGCCCCAGCATTTT. This encodes CASSLVGGQPQHF.

This clone was observed a handful of times. The genes are TRBV19 and TRBJ2-7, with 9 bases aligning to TRBD1. V was pared by 3 bases and J by 2 bases, with 8 bases of the junction left unmatched. The CDR3 length is 16 residues. CDR1 is LNHDA and CDR2 is SQIVND in the germline V gene (reference sequence). The chain's CDR3 is CASSIGGRDRAYEQYF. The CDR3 nucleotides read TGTGCCAGTAGTATTGGGGGTCGGGACAGGGCCTACGAGCAGTACTTC. Using reference TRBV19 and TRBJ2-7 for the parts outside the CDR3, the full variable domain is DGGITQSPKYLFRKEGQNVTLSCEQNLNHDAMYWYRQDPGQGLRLIYYSQIVNDFQKGDIAEGYSVSREKKESFPLTVTSAQKNPTAFYLCASSIGGRDRAYEQYFGPGTRLTVT.

This clone was observed a few times. This chain connects TRBV6-8 to TRBJ2-2; D is perhaps TRBD1 or TRBD2 (5 bases each). Per germline, CDR1 MNHGY and CDR2 SAAAGT. The V end lost 11 bases, the J end lost 7 bases, and 14 bases lay between the germline ends. The CDR3 has 12 amino acids. Here the CDR3 reads CAVEGLVGELFF. The CDR3 nucleotides read TGTGCCGTTGAGGGGTTGGTCGGGGAGCTGTTTTTT.

V gene TRBV11-3 combines with J gene TRBJ1-2; the match to TRBD1 covers 11 bases. The V segment lost 3 bases and the J segment 5 bases; nucleotides outside the gene matches: 8. The CDR3 contains 16 residues. CDR1 is SGHNT and CDR2 is YENEEA in the germline V gene. Here the CDR3 reads CASSLKAGQGDYGYTF. The CDR3 nucleotides are TGTGCCAGCAGCTTGAAGGCGGGACAGGGGGATTATGGCTACACCTTC. Looking up the rest from reference TRBV11-3 and TRBJ1-2 gives the full variable domain: EAGVVQSPRYKIIEKKQPVAFWCNPISGHNTLYWYLQNLGQGPELLIRYENEEAVDDSQLPKDRFSAERLKGVDSTLKIQPAELGDSAVYLCASSLKAGQGDYGYTFGSGTRLTVV.

This clone has only a few counts. CDR3 nucleotides: TGTGCCACCAAACAGGGGTCCTCCTACGAGCAGTACTTC. It translates to CATKQGSSYEQYF. The chain recombines TRBV27 with TRBJ2-7, with 7 bases identical to TRBD1. Germline assignment: CDR1 MNHEY and CDR2 SMNVEV (reference sequence). CDR3 size: 13 residues. J gave up 0 bases and V 10 bases, and 6 bases lay outside the gene matches.

This clone has more than one count but fewer than ten. V usage is TRBV19 and J usage is TRBJ2-7; D gene uncertain. This CDR3 is built from 14 residues. The V end was cut by 4 bases, the J end by 2 bases, with 12 bases between. Per germline, CDR1 LNHDA and CDR2 SQIVND (reference sequence). CDR3: CASSNRTVAYEQYF. CDR3 nucleotide sequence: TGTGCCAGTAGTAACCGGACGGTCGCCTACGAGCAGTACTTC.

This clone has just a few counts. The junction differs from germline at one of its ends, possibly a read error. The genes are TRBV6-8 and TRBJ2-7; 9 bases match TRBD1. This CDR3 comprises 12 residues. Germline V gene data show CDR1 as MNHGY and CDR2 as SAAAGT. CDR3 protein: CAISGGTGYEYF. As DNA, the CDR3 is TGTGCCATCAGTGGGGGGACAGGGTACGAGTACTTC.

This clone was recorded once. The V and J genes are TRBV11-3 and TRBJ2-1; D gene ambiguous. CDR1 and CDR2 (germline): SGHNT, YENEEA. This CDR3 has 15 residues. V gave up 4 bases and J gave up 8 bases, with 18 bases separating them. The CDR3 sequence: CASSSIGTRADEQFF. The CDR3 nucleotides are TGTGCCAGCAGCTCGATAGGCACCCGAGCCGATGAGCAGTTCTTC.

There are a few counts of this clone. J is TRBJ2-1 and V is TRBV18, with D possibly TRBD1 on 5 matching bases. The CDR3 loop spans 13 amino acids. V lost 2 bases and J 4 bases, leaving 6 bases between the germline ends. Germline CDR1 is KGHSH and CDR2 is LQKENI. The CDR3 nucleotides are TGTGCCAGCTCACCAGGGGCTTACAATGAGCAGTTCTTC. Amino acid sequence: CASSPGAYNEQFF.

By share of the sample, this clone is medium-sized. The gene calls are TRBV9 and TRBJ2-1; TRBD2 might be the D (6 bases). The V gene lost 6 bases and the J gene lost 0 bases, with 13 bases spanning the gap. There are 15 residues in the CDR3. Per the germline V gene, CDR1 is SGDLS and CDR2 is YYNGEE. CDR3 nucleotides: TGTGCCAGCACCCCCGGGGGATCCTCCTACAATGAGCAGTTCTTC. As protein: CASTPGGSSYNEQFF.

In this sample, this clone turned up a few times. The rearrangement links TRBV19 to TRBJ2-3; TRBD1 might be the D (5 bases). CDR3 size: 14 residues. CDR1 is LNHDA, CDR2 SQIVND, per germline (reference sequence). Trimming shortened V by 4 bases and J by 1 base, and 9 bases separated the two germline ends. The CDR3 loop is CASSRGYGTDTQYF. DNA of the CDR3: TGTGCCAGTAGTAGGGGCTATGGCACAGATACGCAGTATTTT.

In DNA form, the CDR3 reads TGTGCCAGCAGCCAAGACCGGGGTGCGCAGTATTTT. This translates into CASSQDRGAQYF. V usage is TRBV14 and J usage is TRBJ2-3, with D maybe TRBD2 (5 bases). The CDR3 has 12 residues. The germline V gene encodes CDR1 SGHDN and CDR2 FVKESK. V lost 0 bases and J lost 10, with 8 bases in between. Filled out from reference TRBV14 and TRBJ2-3, the complete variable domain reads EAGVTQFPSHSVIEKGQTVTLRCDPISGHDNLYWYRRVMGKEIKFLLHFVKESKQDESGMPNNRFLAERTGGTYSTLKVQPAELEDSGVYFCASSQDRGAQYFGPGTRLTVL.

The table lists this clone with a few counts. The chain employs TRBV10-3 and TRBJ1-5, with TRBD1 identical over 7 bases. V was clipped by 0 bases and J by 2 bases; unmatched bases: 1. The V gene's germline CDR1 is ENHRY and CDR2 SYGVKD. CDR3 length equals 15 residues. The CDR3 is CAISESGQGNQPQHF. In DNA form, the CDR3 reads TGTGCCATCAGTGAGTCCGGACAGGGCAATCAGCCCCAGCATTTT.

The J gene is TRBJ1-2, the V gene TRBV28, with 8 bases aligning to TRBD1. Germline CDR1 is MDHEN and CDR2 is SYDVKM. The length of the CDR3 is 16 residues. Trimming cost V 6 bases and J 1 base; bases outside gene matches: 10. CDR3 in amino acids: CASSPPGQVLNYGYTF. CDR3 DNA: TGTGCCAGCAGCCCGCCGGGACAGGTCCTTAACTATGGCTACACCTTC.

In its sample, this clone was seen a few times. The rearrangement links TRBV11-3 to TRBJ1-2; D might be TRBD1 (6 bases). The CDR3 contains 14 residues. Germline loops: CDR1 SGHNT, CDR2 YENEEA. The V and J ends lost 5 bases and 1 base respectively, with 11 bases between them. The CDR3 loop is CASSPGQINYGYTF. The CDR3 bases are TGTGCCAGCAGCCCCGGACAGATTAACTATGGCTACACCTTC.